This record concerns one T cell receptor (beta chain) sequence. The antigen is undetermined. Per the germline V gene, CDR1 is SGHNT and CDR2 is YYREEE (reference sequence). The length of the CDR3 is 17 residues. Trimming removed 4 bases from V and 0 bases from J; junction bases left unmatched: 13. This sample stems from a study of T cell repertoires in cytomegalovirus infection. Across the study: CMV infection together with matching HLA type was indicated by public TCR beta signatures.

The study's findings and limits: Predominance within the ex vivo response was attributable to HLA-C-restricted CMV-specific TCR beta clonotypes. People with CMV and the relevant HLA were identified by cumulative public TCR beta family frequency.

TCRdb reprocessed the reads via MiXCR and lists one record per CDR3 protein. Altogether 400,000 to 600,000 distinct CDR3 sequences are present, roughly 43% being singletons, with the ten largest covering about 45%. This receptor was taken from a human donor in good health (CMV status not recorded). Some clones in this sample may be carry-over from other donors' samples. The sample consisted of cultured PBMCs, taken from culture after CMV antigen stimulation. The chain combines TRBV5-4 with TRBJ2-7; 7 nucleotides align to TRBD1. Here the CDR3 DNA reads TGTGCCAGCAGCGGGGCAGGGGGAGCCCCCACCTCCTACGAGCAGTACTTC. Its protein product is CASSGAGGAPTSYEQYF.